This TCR beta chain came from a study of PD-1 blockade in classical Hodgkin lymphoma. Study-wide results and limits: Patients excluded were those beginning nivolumab under 1 year after ASCT. By C4D1, diversity of CD4+ TCRs had risen significantly, whereas that of CD8+ TCRs had not. Newly diagnosed patients reportedly had lower baseline TCR diversity than healthy donors.

From germline, CDR1 is SGDLS and CDR2 YYNGEE. The V end lost 0 bases, the J end lost 2 bases, and 18 bases lay between the germline ends. The CDR3 runs 18 residues. Repertoires were generated with immunoSEQ multiplex PCR, while TCRdb's copy carries only in-frame clones and drops some. In the table there are about 46,000 clones, about three quarters of which are singletons. Relapses following autologous stem cell transplantation were seen in all patients, with brentuximab vedotin exposure varying. Best responses fell into complete response, partial response or progressive disease. Regarding this clone: Its antigen is unknown.

The sequencing here drew on peripheral blood mononuclear cells (PBMCs), taken at baseline. V and J are TRBV9 and TRBJ2-1; a possible D gene is TRBD2 (6 bases). The TCR originated in a human donor with classical Hodgkin lymphoma. CDR3 sequence: CASSVGRGSGIAYNEQFF. The CDR3 nucleotides are TGTGCCAGCAGCGTAGGGCGGGGAAGTGGGATAGCCTACAATGAGCAGTTCTTC. Together with reference TRBV9 and TRBJ2-1, the CDR3 gives the full variable domain: DSGVTQTPKHLITATGQRVTLRCSPRSGDLSVYWYQQSLDQGLQFLIQYYNGEERAKGNILERFSAQQFPDLHSELNLSSLELGDSALYFCASSVGRGSGIAYNEQFFGPGTRLTVL.